The 22 T cell receptor beta chains below were found in one sample sequenced in a study of blood T cell repertoires in COVID-19 (TCRdb year 2020). Library generation was performed with the immunoSEQ multiplex PCR assay. The clones in this table, taken by TCRdb from immuneACCESS, are in-frame only. Not every clone is retained; where verified, under half of the shortfall comes from an unresolved V gene, and the cause of the rest is unknown. In this sample the table shows around 78,000 clones, 80% to 95% of which occur a single time. The ten largest clones add up to more than 0.85% of the sample. The specimen sequenced was peripheral blood. The receptors derive from a woman in her forties or fifties in a cohort sampled during active COVID-19.

The chain is built from TRBV19 and TRBJ2-5, with TRBD2 matching 7 bases. Germline V gene data show CDR1 as LNHDA and CDR2 as SQIVND (reference sequence). The CDR3 is 14 amino acids. The V segment lost 1 base and the J segment 5 bases; nucleotides outside the gene matches: 4. In DNA, the CDR3 is TGTGCCAGTAGTATAGCCGACGGGAGGGAGACCCAGTACTTC. This gives the protein CASSIADGRETQYF. The full variable domain, in which reference TRBV19 and TRBJ2-5 provide the parts outside the CDR3, is DGGITQSPKYLFRKEGQNVTLSCEQNLNHDAMYWYRQDPGQGLRLIYYSQIVNDFQKGDIAEGYSVSREKKESFPLTVTSAQKNPTAFYLCASSIADGRETQYFGPGTRLLVL.

The genes are TRBV9 and TRBJ1-6; D is possibly TRBD1 (6 bases). Between the trimmed V and J ends, which lost 3 bases and 5 bases, there was a span of 15 bases. There are 16 residues in the CDR3. Germline V lookup: CDR1 SGDLS, CDR2 YYNGEE. CDR3 in amino acids: CASSATGPLDNSPLHF. Here the CDR3 DNA reads TGTGCCAGCAGCGCCACAGGGCCGCTTGATAATTCACCCCTCCACTTT.

V gene TRBV28 combines with J gene TRBJ2-5, with 8 positions matching TRBD1. Unmatched junction bases numbered 10, after V lost 5 bases and J lost 5 bases. The CDR3 contains 15 residues. Germline V gives CDR1 MDHEN, CDR2 SYDVKM. The CDR3 DNA reads as TGTGCCAGCAGTCACGGCAGACAGGGGCGGGAGACCCAGTACTTC. It specifies CASSHGRQGRETQYF.

The chain joins TRBV27 to TRBJ2-1; 7 positions match TRBD2. The trim removed 3 bases at V and 7 bases at J, leaving 9 bases unmatched. The CDR3 is 15 residues long. Germline V gene data show CDR1 as MNHEY and CDR2 as SMNVEV (reference sequence). CDR3 coding DNA: TGTGCCAGCAGTTTGGGGGGGGAGCATTGGAATGAGCAGTTCTTC. This gives the protein CASSLGGEHWNEQFF.

The chain employs TRBV6-1 and TRBJ2-3, with 8 bases matching TRBD1. Germline-derived CDR1 and CDR2 are MNHNS and SASEGT. The CDR3 is 15 amino acids. V lost 1 base, J lost 7 bases, and 7 bases stayed unmatched. The CDR3 spells CASSEGTGWGNTQYF. In nucleotides, the CDR3 is TGTGCCAGCAGTGAAGGGACAGGGTGGGGGAATACGCAGTATTTT.

A single count supports this clone. CDR3 coding DNA: TGTGCCAGCCGGAGTGCAGCAACTAATGAAAAACTGTTTTTT. Translation: CASRSAATNEKLFF. The V and J genes are TRBV6-5 and TRBJ1-4, with D uncertain. The CDR3 is made up of 14 amino acids. The V gene's germline CDR1 is MNHEY and CDR2 SVGAGI. Trimming stripped 8 bases from V and 0 bases from J, with 10 bases between.

The genes are TRBV28 and TRBJ1-2; D is ambiguous. The V gene lost 3 bases and the J gene lost 6 bases, with 14 bases spanning the gap. The CDR3 is made up of 14 amino acids. Germline values: CDR1 MDHEN, CDR2 SYDVKM. The CDR3 spells CASSFGIKMDGYTF. The CDR3 DNA follows: TGTGCCAGCAGTTTCGGGATCAAAATGGATGGCTACACCTTC.

The chain recombines TRBV28 with TRBJ2-7, with D possibly matching TRBD1 (6 bases). Germline CDR1 MDHEN, CDR2 SYDVKM. The CDR3 contains 13 residues. Trimming stripped 5 bases from V and 7 bases from J, with 15 bases between. The CDR3 DNA is TGTGCCAGCAGTCGGGACACTCCCCGGGAGCAGTACTTC. Translating it yields CASSRDTPREQYF.

The CDR3 DNA reads as TGTGCCAGCAGTCCCTATATTGGTGGACAGGGCCTCTACGAGCAGTACTTC. Protein sequence: CASSPYIGGQGLYEQYF. V usage is TRBV28 and J usage is TRBJ2-7; TRBD1 aligns across 8 bases. CDR1 is MDHEN and CDR2 is SYDVKM in the germline V gene. Germline trimming cut 5 bases from V and 3 bases from J; bases unmatched to any gene: 15. This CDR3 is built from 17 residues.

This chain joins TRBV10-3 and TRBJ1-2, with 8 nucleotides matching TRBD1. CDR3 size: 13 residues. The V gene end was trimmed by 10 bases and the J gene end by 7 bases; junction bases not matched to a gene: 11. Germline V lookup: CDR1 ENHRY, CDR2 SYGVKD. The DNA for the CDR3 is TGTGCCACCTCGGACAGGGAGGGTAGTGGCTACACCTTC. Translating gives CATSDREGSGYTF.

The rearrangement uses TRBV3-1 (or the pseudogene TRBV3-2) and TRBJ2-2; the match to TRBD2 covers 14 bases. J lost 5 bases, V lost 4 bases, and 6 bases had no gene match. This CDR3 has 17 amino acids. In germline, CDR1 is LGHDT, CDR2 YNNKEL (reference sequence). The CDR3 protein is CASSRGLAGGRTGELFF. CDR3 DNA: TGTGCCAGCAGCCGCGGACTAGCGGGAGGTAGGACCGGGGAGCTGTTTTTT.

V is TRBV24-1 and J is TRBJ1-5; the D gene is possibly TRBD1 (6 bases). Between the trimmed V and J ends, which lost 2 bases and 3 bases, there was a span of 13 bases. The CDR3 spans 16 residues. CDR1 and CDR2 from the germline V gene are KGHDR and SFDVKD. The DNA of the CDR3 is TGTGCCACCAGTGATTCAGGGGCTGGGGCCAATCAGCCCCAGCATTTT. It codes for CATSDSGAGANQPQHF.

The genes are TRBV6-5 and TRBJ1-2; 10 nucleotides line up with TRBD1. Germline CDR1 MNHEY, CDR2 SVGAGI. The CDR3 is 15 amino acids. The J segment lost 4 bases and the V segment lost 4 bases, leaving 6 bases of the junction unmatched. CDR3 sequence (DNA): TGTGCCAGCAGTTCCGAACGGGACAGGGGCTATGGCTACACCTTC. Residues: CASSSERDRGYGYTF.

The chain links TRBV9 to TRBJ1-5; D call uncertain. With 0 bases removed from V and 2 bases from J, the gap between germline ends came to 6 bases. Per germline, CDR1 SGDLS and CDR2 YYNGEE. The CDR3 consists of 14 residues. CDR3 protein: CASSVGGGNQPQHF. The CDR3, as DNA: TGTGCCAGCAGCGTAGGCGGGGGCAATCAGCCCCAGCATTTT.

The gene calls are TRBV11-2 and TRBJ2-3; 15 nucleotides match TRBD2. V shed 7 bases, J shed 6 bases, and the junction held 11 bases outside the gene matches. The CDR3 sequence is 17 residues long. Germline V gives CDR1 SGHAT, CDR2 FQNNGV. DNA for the CDR3: TGTGCCAGCACCCATTCCGGGACTAGCGGGAGGTTGGATACGCAGTATTTT. It yields the protein CASTHSGTSGRLDTQYF.

The gene calls are TRBV7-8 and TRBJ1-4, with 7 positions matching TRBD1. Per germline, CDR1 SGHVS and CDR2 FQNEAQ. Trimming cost V 4 bases and J 5 bases; bases outside gene matches: 7. The CDR3 extends over 15 amino acids. The CDR3 nucleotides are TGTGCCAGCAGCTCCGCCGGGACAGTCAATGAAAAACTGTTTTTT. Translated: CASSSAGTVNEKLFF. Together with reference TRBV7-8 and TRBJ1-4, the CDR3 gives the full variable domain: GAGVSQSPRYKVAKRGQDVALRCDPISGHVSLFWYQQALGQGPEFLTYFQNEAQLDKSGLPSDRFFAERPEGSVSTLKIQRTQQEDSAVYLCASSSAGTVNEKLFFGSGTQLSVL.

Written as DNA, the CDR3 is TGCGCCAGCAGGAAGCGGGGACTAGCGGGAACGGGGTACGAGCAGTACTTC. It is translated as CASRKRGLAGTGYEQYF. The chain joins TRBV10-1 to TRBJ2-7; TRBD2 agrees at 13 bases. The CDR3 consists of 17 residues. Germline V gene data show CDR1 as WNHNN and CDR2 as SYGVQD (reference sequence). Germline trimming cut 6 bases from V and 4 bases from J; bases unmatched to any gene: 12.

This chain joins TRBV27 and TRBJ1-5; 9 bases agree with TRBD1. Germline CDR1 and CDR2: MNHEY and SMNVEV (reference sequence). The V segment lost 7 bases and the J segment 6 bases; nucleotides outside the gene matches: 7. CDR3 length: 14 amino acids. Written as DNA, the CDR3 is TGTGCCAGCAACCCCACAGGGGGCTCTCAGCCCCAGCATTTT. Amino acids: CASNPTGGSQPQHF.

The chain has TRBV10-3 and TRBJ2-3; 10 nucleotides line up with TRBD2. Germline CDR1 ENHRY, CDR2 SYGVKD. J gave up 5 bases and V 8 bases, and 7 bases lay outside the gene matches. CDR3 size: 14 residues. Written as DNA, the CDR3 is TGTGCCATCGGCCAGCGGGAGGGCCAAGATACGCAGTATTTT. Translation gives CAIGQREGQDTQYF.

This clone appeared a few times. V is TRBV10-3 and J is TRBJ2-7; 7 nucleotides agree with TRBD2. The V gene end was trimmed by 5 bases and the J gene end by 6 bases; junction bases not matched to a gene: 7. Germline CDR1 reads ENHRY; CDR2 reads SYGVKD. CDR3 length: 13 residues. DNA of the CDR3: TGTGCCATCAGTCCGTCGGGGGGATCCGAGCAGTACTTC. The encoded protein is CAISPSGGSEQYF.

The V call is TRBV11-3, the J call TRBJ2-7; weak D call: TRBD2 (6 bases). Germline V gene data show CDR1 as SGHNT and CDR2 as YENEEA. CDR3 length: 14 amino acids. The V end was cut by 4 bases, the J end by 4 bases, with 14 bases between. The CDR3 DNA follows: TGTGCCAGCAGCTCCTCGGACTACGAGTACGAGCAGTACTTC. Translating it yields CASSSSDYEYEQYF.

The count of this clone is one. The rearrangement joins TRBV5-1 to TRBJ1-1; possibly TRBD1 for D (5 bases). In germline, CDR1 is SGHRS, CDR2 YFSETQ. The CDR3 sequence is 13 residues long. The germline V and J ends were trimmed by 5 bases and 3 bases, with 11 bases remaining between them. CDR3 sequence reads: CASSLLGDTEAFF. The CDR3 DNA sequence: TGCGCCAGCAGTCTGTTAGGGGACACTGAAGCTTTCTTT.